Shown below are 14 T cell receptor beta chains from a single sample sequenced in a study of Ad26.COV2.S vaccination and SARS-CoV-2 variants. TCRdb keeps only in-frame clones here, not all; method: immunoSEQ multiplex PCR. This table holds a few hundred thousand clones, around nine tenths found once. Documented treatment: about 20 received Ad26.COV2.S at low or high dose, single or two shots; several received placebo; per-sample allocation not given. On day 63 after the first injection, vaccine and placebo recipients gave samples. Sequences were derived from peripheral blood, sampled in a trial of Ad26.COV2.S vaccine versus placebo. These receptor sequences come from a person between 18 and 65 years old who received the Ad26.COV2.S COVID-19 vaccine or a placebo.

J is TRBJ1-3 and V is TRBV25-1; TRBD1 matches 9 bases. With V trimmed by 1 base and J by 5 bases, 3 bases remained unmatched. CDR1 and CDR2 (germline): MGHDK, SYGVNS. The CDR3 has 15 residues. This CDR3 reads CASSESGQGRNTIYF. CDR3 nucleotide sequence: TGTGCCAGCAGTGAATCTGGACAGGGGAGAAACACCATATATTTT.

The rearrangement joins TRBV4-1 to TRBJ1-3; D may be TRBD1 (5 bases). V lost 0 bases to trimming and J lost 0 bases, with 9 bases between them. CDR3 length: 16 amino acids. CDR1 is MGHRA, CDR2 YSYEKL, per germline. This CDR3 reads CASSQDSRVSGNTIYF. In DNA form, the CDR3 reads TGCGCCAGCAGCCAAGATAGCAGGGTCTCTGGAAACACCATATATTTT.

This chain connects TRBV6-5 to TRBJ2-7, with TRBD1 matching over 8 bases. Germline assignment: CDR1 MNHEY and CDR2 SVGAGI. J was trimmed by 2 bases and V by 4 bases; bases with no gene match: 7. The length of the CDR3 is 15 residues. This CDR3 reads CASSFGTGSTYEQYF. The CDR3 nucleotides are TGTGCCAGCAGTTTCGGGACAGGTAGCACCTACGAGCAGTACTTC.

This chain joins TRBV9 and TRBJ1-5; TRBD1 matches 7 bases. Germline loops: CDR1 SGDLS, CDR2 YYNGEE. V gave up 3 bases and J gave up 0 bases; unmatched junction bases: 6. The CDR3 spans 16 residues. The CDR3 spells CASSATGVGSNQPQHF. In DNA form, the CDR3 reads TGTGCCAGCAGCGCTACAGGGGTTGGTAGCAATCAGCCCCAGCATTTT.

V gene TRBV4-3 combines with J gene TRBJ2-1, with 8 bases that match TRBD1. J was trimmed by 2 bases and V by 1 base; bases with no gene match: 7. CDR1 is LGHNA, CDR2 YSLEER, per germline. This CDR3 has 17 residues. The CDR3 reads CASSQGLTGGTYNEQFF. The CDR3 region has the DNA TGCGCCAGCAGCCAAGGCCTTACAGGGGGAACCTACAATGAGCAGTTCTTC.

This chain connects TRBV10-3 to TRBJ1-2; weak D call: TRBD1 (5 bases). Looked up from germline, CDR1 is ENHRY and CDR2 is SYGVKD. The length of the CDR3 is 14 residues. The V and J ends lost 8 bases and 4 bases respectively, with 17 bases between them. The CDR3, as DNA: TGTGCCATCCAGCTCGGGGGGGGAGGCTATGGCTACACCTTC. As protein: CAIQLGGGGYGYTF.

The chain couples TRBV28 to TRBJ1-5; D ambiguous. Trimming shortened V by 2 bases and J by 5 bases, and 16 bases separated the two germline ends. Germline V CDR1 and CDR2: MDHEN, SYDVKM. The CDR3 covers 16 residues. DNA of the CDR3: TGTGCCAGCAGTTTAGAAAGACCGACGGGGTATCAGCCCCAGCATTTT. Translating gives CASSLERPTGYQPQHF.

The chain recombines TRBV4-3 with TRBJ2-7, with 7 bases identical to TRBD1. Losses at the gene ends were 1 base for V and 0 bases for J; bases not matched to a gene: 3. Germline V gene lookup returns CDR1 LGHNA and CDR2 YSLEER. There are 15 residues in the CDR3. The CDR3 nucleotides are TGCGCCAGCAGCCAAGTACGGGACAGCTCCTACGAGCAGTACTTC. Translated: CASSQVRDSSYEQYF.

This clone is a singleton in its sample. The chain recombines TRBV18 with TRBJ1-2; perhaps TRBD1 as D (6 bases). The V and J ends lost 3 bases and 7 bases respectively, with 12 bases between them. This CDR3 comprises 13 residues. CDR1 KGHSH and CDR2 LQKENI come from the germline V gene. This CDR3 is CASSPNRVGGYTF. The CDR3 region has the DNA TGTGCCAGCTCACCCAACAGGGTGGGTGGCTACACCTTC.

The chain carries TRBV10-3 and TRBJ2-6; D perhaps matches TRBD1 (6 bases). V was clipped by 5 bases and J by 0 bases, with 17 bases between them. Germline V gives CDR1 ENHRY, CDR2 SYGVKD. This CDR3 spans 18 amino acids. The CDR3 is CAISSNRVLSSGANVLTF. The CDR3 DNA reads TGTGCCATCAGTTCTAACAGGGTACTTAGCTCTGGGGCCAACGTCCTGACTTTC.

The CDR3 reads CASRGRDRSSYEQYF. CDR3 bases: TGTGCCAGCAGGGGACGGGACAGATCATCCTACGAGCAGTACTTC. The gene calls are TRBV5-6 and TRBJ2-7; 7 bases fit TRBD1. The CDR3 sequence is 15 residues long. Germline CDR1 and CDR2: SGHDT and YYEEEE. The V and J ends lost 5 bases and 1 base, in that order; junction bases with no gene match: 9.

The chain links TRBV4-3 to TRBJ2-7; D possibly matches TRBD1 or TRBD2 (5 bases each). V was pared by 3 bases and J by 6 bases, with 15 bases between. CDR1 LGHNA and CDR2 YSLEER come from the germline V gene. This CDR3 is built from 14 residues. The CDR3 coding sequence is TGCGCCAGCAGCCACCGGGACCTAACGAGCGAGCAGTACTTC. This codes for CASSHRDLTSEQYF.

The rearrangement joins TRBV5-4 to TRBJ2-2; D possibly corresponds to TRBD2 (7 bases). Trimming took off 1 base at V and 1 base at J, with 11 bases between the two ends. The CDR3 spans 16 residues. Germline loops: CDR1 SGHNT, CDR2 YYREEE (reference sequence). The CDR3 is CASSLIGGVNTGELFF. CDR3 sequence (DNA): TGTGCCAGCAGCTTGATAGGGGGGGTGAACACCGGGGAGCTGTTTTTT.

The V and J genes are TRBV4-1 and TRBJ1-1, with D unclear. The V end lost 2 bases, the J end lost 1 base, and 14 bases lay between the germline ends. Germline V gene data show CDR1 as MGHRA and CDR2 as YSYEKL. This CDR3 is built from 16 residues. For the CDR3, the DNA is TGCGCCAGCAGCCAATGGTATGGCAATTCGAACACTGAAGCTTTCTTT. It translates to CASSQWYGNSNTEAFF.